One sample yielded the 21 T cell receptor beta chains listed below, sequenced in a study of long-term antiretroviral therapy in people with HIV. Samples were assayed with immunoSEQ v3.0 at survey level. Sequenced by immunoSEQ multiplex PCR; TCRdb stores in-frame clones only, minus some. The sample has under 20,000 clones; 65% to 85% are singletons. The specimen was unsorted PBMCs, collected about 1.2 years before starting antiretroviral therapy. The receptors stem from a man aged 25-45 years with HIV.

CDR3 nucleotide sequence: TGTGCCAGCTCACCAGGGTCTCCCAATGAGCAGTTCTTC. Amino acids: CASSPGSPNEQFF. The chain couples TRBV18 to TRBJ2-1; D call uncertain. V shed 2 bases and J shed 6 bases, with 8 bases lying between them. Germline V gene sequence: CDR1 KGHSH, CDR2 LQKENI. The CDR3 spans 13 residues.

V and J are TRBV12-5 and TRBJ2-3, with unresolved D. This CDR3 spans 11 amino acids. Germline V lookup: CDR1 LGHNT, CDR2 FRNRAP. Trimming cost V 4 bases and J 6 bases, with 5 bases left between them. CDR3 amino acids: CASGSADTQYF. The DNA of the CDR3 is TGTGCTAGTGGTTCTGCGGATACGCAGTATTTT.

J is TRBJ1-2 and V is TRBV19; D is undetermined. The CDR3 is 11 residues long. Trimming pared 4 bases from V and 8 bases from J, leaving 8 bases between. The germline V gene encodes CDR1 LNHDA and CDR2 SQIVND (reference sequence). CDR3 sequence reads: CASSKQRGYTF. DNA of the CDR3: TGTGCCAGTAGTAAGCAGCGAGGCTACACCTTC.

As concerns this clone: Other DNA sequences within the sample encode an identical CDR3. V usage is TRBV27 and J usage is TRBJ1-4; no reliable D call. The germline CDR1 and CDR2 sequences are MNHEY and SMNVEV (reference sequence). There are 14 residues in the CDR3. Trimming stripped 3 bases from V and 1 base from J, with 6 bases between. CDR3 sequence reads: CASSFKGTNEKLFF. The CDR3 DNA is TGTGCCAGCAGTTTCAAGGGAACTAATGAAAAACTGTTTTTT.

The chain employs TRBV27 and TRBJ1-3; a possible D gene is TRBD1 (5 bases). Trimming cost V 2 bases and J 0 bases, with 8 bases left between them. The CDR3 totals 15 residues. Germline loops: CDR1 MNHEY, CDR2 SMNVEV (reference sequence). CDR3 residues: CASSLQGASGNTIYF. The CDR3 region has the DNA TGTGCCAGCAGTTTACAGGGCGCCTCTGGAAACACCATATATTTT.

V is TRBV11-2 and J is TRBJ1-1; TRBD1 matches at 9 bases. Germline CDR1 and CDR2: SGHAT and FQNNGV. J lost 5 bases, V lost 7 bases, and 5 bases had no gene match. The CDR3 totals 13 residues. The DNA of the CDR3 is TGTGCCAGCACTTCGGACAGGGGTACTGAAGCTTTCTTT. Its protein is CASTSDRGTEAFF. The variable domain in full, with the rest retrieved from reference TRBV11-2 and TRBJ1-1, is EAGVAQSPRYKIIEKRQSVAFWCNPISGHATLYWYQQILGQGPKLLIQFQNNGVVDDSQLPKDRFSAERLKGVDSTLKIQPAKLEDSAVYLCASTSDRGTEAFFGQGTRLTVV.

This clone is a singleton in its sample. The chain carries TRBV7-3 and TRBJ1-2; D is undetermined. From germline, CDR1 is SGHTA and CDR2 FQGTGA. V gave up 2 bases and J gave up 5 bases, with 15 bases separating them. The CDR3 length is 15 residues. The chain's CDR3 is CASSLLGFSRYGYTF. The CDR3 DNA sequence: TGTGCCAGCAGCTTACTAGGGTTCAGTAGATATGGCTACACCTTC.

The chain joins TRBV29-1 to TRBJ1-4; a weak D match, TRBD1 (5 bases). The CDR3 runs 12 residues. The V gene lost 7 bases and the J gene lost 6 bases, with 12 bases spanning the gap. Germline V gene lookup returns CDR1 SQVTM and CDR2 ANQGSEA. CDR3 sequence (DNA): TGCAGCGCAAAAGGGGTGGATGAAAAACTGTTTTTT. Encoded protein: CSAKGVDEKLFF.

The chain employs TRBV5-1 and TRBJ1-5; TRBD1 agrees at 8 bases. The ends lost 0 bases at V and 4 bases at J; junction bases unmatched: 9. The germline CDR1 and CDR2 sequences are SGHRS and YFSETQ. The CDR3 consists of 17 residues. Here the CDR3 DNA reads TGCGCCAGCAGCTTGGACGGGACAGGTCCTTATAATCAGCCCCAGCATTTT. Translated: CASSLDGTGPYNQPQHF.

The CDR3 spells CASTQGGTQYF. For the CDR3, the DNA is TGTGCCAGCACCCAGGGGGGGACCCAGTACTTC. The chain employs TRBV6-1 and TRBJ2-5; a possible D gene is TRBD1 (7 bases). V dropped 7 bases and J dropped 7 bases, with 10 bases sitting between them. The CDR3 is 11 amino acids. Germline values: CDR1 MNHNS, CDR2 SASEGT.

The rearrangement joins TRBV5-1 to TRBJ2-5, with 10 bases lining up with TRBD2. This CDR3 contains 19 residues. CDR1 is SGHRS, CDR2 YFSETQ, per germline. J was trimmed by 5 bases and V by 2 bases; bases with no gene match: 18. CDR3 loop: CASSFPFPASLAGSETQYF. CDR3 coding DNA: TGCGCCAGCAGCTTCCCGTTCCCTGCTTCACTAGCGGGGTCGGAGACCCAGTACTTC.

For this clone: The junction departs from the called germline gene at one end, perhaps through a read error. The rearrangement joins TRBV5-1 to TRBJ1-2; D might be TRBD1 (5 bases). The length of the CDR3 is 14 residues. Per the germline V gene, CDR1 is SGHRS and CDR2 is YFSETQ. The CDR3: CASGLAGGDYGYTF. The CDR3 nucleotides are TGCGCCAGCGGCTTGGCGGGGGGAGACTATGGCTACACCTTC.

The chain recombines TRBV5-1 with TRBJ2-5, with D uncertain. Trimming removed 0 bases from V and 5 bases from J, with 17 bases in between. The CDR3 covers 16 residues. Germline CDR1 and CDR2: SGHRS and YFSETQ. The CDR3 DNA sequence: TGCGCCAGCAGCTTGGGAACCGTCTCCGTGGGGGAGACCCAGTACTTC. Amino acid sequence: CASSLGTVSVGETQYF.

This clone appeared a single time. The CDR3: CASSYARPNTEAFF. For the CDR3, the DNA is TGTGCCAGCAGTTACGCCAGGCCCAACACTGAAGCTTTCTTT. V usage is TRBV6-6 and J usage is TRBJ1-1; D is unresolved. This CDR3 is built from 14 residues. In germline, CDR1 is MNHNY, CDR2 SVGAGI (reference sequence). V dropped 2 bases and J dropped 2 bases, with 9 bases sitting between them.

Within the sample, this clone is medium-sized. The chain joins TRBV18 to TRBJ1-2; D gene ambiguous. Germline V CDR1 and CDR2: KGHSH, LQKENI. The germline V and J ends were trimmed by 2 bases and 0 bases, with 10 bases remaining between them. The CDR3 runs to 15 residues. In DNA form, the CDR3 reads TGTGCCAGCTCACCAGACCGCGATACTAACTATGGCTACACCTTC. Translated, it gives CASSPDRDTNYGYTF.

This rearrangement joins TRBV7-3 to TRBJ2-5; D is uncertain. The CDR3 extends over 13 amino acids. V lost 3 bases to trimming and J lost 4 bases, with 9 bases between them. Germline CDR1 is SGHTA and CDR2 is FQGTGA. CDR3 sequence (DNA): TGTGCCAGCAGCTTGACCCTAGGAGAGACCCAGTACTTC. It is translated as CASSLTLGETQYF.

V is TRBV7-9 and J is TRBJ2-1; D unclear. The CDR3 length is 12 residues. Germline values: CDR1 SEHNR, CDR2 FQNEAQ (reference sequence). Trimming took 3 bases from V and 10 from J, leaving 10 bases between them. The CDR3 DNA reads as TGTGCCAGCAGCTTCATCCGGAGAGAGCAGTTCTTC. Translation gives CASSFIRREQFF.

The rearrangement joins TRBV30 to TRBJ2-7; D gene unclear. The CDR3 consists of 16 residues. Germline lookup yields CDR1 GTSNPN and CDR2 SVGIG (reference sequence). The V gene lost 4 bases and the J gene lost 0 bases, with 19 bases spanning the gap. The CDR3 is CAWKFPGRTNSYEQYF. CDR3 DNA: TGTGCCTGGAAGTTCCCAGGACGTACGAACTCCTACGAGCAGTACTTC.

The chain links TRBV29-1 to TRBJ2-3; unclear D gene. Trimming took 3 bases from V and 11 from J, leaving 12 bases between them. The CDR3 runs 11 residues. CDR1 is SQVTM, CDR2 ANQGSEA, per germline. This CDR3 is CSVDTVDGQYF. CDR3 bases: TGCAGCGTTGATACGGTGGATGGGCAGTATTTT.

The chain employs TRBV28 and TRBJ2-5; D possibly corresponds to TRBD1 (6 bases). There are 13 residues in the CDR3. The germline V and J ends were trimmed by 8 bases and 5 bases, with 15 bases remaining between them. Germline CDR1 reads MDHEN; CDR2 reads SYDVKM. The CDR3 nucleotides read TGTGCCAGCGGGCTAGGGGGTTGGGAGACCCAGTACTTC. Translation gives CASGLGGWETQYF.

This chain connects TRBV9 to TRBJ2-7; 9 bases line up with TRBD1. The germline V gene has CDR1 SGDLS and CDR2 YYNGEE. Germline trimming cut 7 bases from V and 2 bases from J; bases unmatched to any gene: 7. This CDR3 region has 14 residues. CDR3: CASGPGQGAYEQYF. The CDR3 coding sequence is TGTGCCAGCGGCCCGGGACAGGGTGCCTACGAGCAGTACTTC.